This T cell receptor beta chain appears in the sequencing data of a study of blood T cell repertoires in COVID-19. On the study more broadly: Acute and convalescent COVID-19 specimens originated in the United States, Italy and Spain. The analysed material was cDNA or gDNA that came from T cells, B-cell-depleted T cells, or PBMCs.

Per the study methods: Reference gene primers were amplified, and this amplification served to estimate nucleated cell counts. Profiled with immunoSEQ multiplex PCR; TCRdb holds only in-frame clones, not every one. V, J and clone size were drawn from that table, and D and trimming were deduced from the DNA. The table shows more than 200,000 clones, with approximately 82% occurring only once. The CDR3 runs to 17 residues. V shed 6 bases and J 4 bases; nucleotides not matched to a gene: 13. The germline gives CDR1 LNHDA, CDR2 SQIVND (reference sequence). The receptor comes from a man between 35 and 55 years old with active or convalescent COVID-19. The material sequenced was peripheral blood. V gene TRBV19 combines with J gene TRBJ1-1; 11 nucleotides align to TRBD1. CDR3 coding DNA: TGTGCCAGTAGCAGCGACCACCGGACAGGGGGCGGCACTGAAGCTTTCTTT. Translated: CASSSDHRTGGGTEAFF.